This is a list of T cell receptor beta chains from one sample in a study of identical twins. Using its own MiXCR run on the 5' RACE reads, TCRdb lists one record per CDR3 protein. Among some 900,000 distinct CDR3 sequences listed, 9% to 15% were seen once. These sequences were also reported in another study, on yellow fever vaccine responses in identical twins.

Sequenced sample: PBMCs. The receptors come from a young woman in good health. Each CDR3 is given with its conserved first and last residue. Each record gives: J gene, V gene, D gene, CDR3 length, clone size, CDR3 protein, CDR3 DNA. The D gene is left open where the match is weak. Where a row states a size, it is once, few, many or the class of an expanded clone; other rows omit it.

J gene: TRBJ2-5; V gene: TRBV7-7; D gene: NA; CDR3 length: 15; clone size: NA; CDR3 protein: CASTQGAGNQETQYF; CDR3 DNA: TGTGCCAGCACCCAAGGGGCCGGGAACCAAGAGACCCAGTACTTC
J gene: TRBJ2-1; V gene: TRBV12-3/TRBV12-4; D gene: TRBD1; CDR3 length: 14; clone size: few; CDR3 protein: CASSLRGTDNEQFF; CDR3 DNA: TGTGCCAGCAGTTTAAGGGGGACAGACAATGAGCAGTTCTTC
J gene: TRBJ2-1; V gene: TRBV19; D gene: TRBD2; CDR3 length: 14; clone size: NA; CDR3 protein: CASGTSGKRGEQFF; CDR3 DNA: TGTGCCAGTGGGACTAGCGGGAAACGGGGTGAGCAGTTCTTC
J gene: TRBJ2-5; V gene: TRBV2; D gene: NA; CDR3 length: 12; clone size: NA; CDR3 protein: CASAKEAETQYF; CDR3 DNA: TGTGCCAGCGCTAAGGAGGCAGAGACCCAGTACTTC
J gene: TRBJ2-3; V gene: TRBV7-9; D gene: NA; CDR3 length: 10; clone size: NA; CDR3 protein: CAFITDTQYF; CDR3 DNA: TGTGCCTTTATTACAGATACGCAGTATTTT
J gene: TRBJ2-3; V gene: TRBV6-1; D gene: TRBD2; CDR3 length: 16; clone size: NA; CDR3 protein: CASSEKRGKRTDTQYF; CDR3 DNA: TGTGCCAGCAGTGAAAAGCGGGGGAAAAGGACAGATACGCAGTATTTT
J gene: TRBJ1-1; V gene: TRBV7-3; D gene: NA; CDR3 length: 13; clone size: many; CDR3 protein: CASSLMLGTEAFF; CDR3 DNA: TGTGCCAGCAGCTTAATGTTGGGCACTGAAGCTTTCTTT
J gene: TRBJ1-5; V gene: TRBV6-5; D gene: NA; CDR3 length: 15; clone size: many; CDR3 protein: CASSYDRNSNQPQHF; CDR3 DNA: TGTGCCAGCAGTTACGACCGGAATAGCAATCAGCCCCAGCATTTT
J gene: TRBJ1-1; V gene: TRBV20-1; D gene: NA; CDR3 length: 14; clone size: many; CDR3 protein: CSAHRAPPNTEAFF; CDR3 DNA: TGCAGTGCTCACCGGGCCCCGCCTAACACTGAAGCTTTCTTT
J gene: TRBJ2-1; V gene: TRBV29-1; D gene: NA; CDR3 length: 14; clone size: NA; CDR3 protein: CSATLGSSYNEQFF; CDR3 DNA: TGCAGCGCAACACTAGGGAGCTCCTACAATGAGCAGTTCTTC
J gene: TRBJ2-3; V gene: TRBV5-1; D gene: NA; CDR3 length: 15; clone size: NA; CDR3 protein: CASSPTGTQKDTQYF; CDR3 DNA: TGCGCCAGCAGCCCAACCGGGACTCAGAAAGATACGCAGTATTTT
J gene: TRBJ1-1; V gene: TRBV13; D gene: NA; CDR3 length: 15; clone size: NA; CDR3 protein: CASSLGVQVNTEAFF; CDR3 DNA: TGTGCCAGCAGCTTAGGCGTTCAGGTGAACACTGAAGCTTTCTTT
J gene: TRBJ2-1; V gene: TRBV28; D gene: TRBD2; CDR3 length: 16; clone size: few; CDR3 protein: CASSTPIAGAYNEQFF; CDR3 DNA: TGTGCCAGCAGCACCCCCATTGCGGGAGCTTACAATGAGCAGTTCTTC
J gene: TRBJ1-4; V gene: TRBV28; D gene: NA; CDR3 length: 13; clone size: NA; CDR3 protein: CASSPWTYEKLFF; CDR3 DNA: TGTGCCAGCAGTCCGTGGACCTATGAAAAACTGTTTTTT
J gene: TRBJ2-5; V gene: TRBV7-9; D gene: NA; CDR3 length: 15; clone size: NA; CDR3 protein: CASSPGRASRQTQYF; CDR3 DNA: TGTGCCAGCAGTCCCGGTCGCGCATCTAGGCAGACCCAGTACTTC
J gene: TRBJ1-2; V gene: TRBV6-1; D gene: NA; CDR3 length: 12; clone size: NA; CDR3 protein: CASMPGYYGYTF; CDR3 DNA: TGTGCCAGCATGCCCGGATACTATGGCTACACCTTC
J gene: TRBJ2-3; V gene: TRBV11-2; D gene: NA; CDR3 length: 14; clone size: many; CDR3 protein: CASSLDTSLDTQYF; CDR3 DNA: TGTGCCAGCAGCTTAGACACTAGCCTCGATACGCAGTATTTT
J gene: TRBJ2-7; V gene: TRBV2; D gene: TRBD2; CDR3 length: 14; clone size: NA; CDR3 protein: CASSELAGGSEQYF; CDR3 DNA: TGTGCCAGCAGTGAGCTAGCGGGAGGATCCGAGCAGTACTTC
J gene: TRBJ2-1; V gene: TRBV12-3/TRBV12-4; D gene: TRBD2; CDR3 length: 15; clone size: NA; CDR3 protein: CASSLGREGKNGQFF; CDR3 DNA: TGTGCCAGCAGTTTGGGACGGGAGGGTAAAAATGGGCAGTTCTTC
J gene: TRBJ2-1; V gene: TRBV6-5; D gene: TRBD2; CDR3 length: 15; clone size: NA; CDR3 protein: CASSYKERDSHEQFF; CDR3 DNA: TGTGCCAGCAGTTATAAGGAGCGGGACTCCCATGAGCAGTTCTTC
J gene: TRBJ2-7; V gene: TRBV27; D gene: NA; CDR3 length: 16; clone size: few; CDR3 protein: CASSLSTVSRGYEQYF; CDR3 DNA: TGTGCCAGCAGTTTATCGACAGTATCCAGAGGCTACGAGCAGTACTTC
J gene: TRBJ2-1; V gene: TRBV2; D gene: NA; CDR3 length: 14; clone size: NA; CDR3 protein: CASSEKGLVNEQFF; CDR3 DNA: TGTGCCAGCAGTGAAAAGGGGCTAGTAAATGAGCAGTTCTTC
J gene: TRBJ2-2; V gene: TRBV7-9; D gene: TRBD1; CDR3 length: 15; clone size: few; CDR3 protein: CASSSTGINTGELFF; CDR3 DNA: TGTGCCAGCAGCTCGACAGGGATCAACACCGGGGAGCTGTTTTTT
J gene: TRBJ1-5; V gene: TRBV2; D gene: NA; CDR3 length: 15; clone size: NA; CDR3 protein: CASRADRSGNQPQHF; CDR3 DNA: TGTGCCAGCAGGGCCGACAGGAGTGGCAATCAGCCCCAGCATTTT
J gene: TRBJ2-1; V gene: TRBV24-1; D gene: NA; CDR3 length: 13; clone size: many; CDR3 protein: CATSEGTRNEQFF; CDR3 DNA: TGTGCCACCAGTGAAGGGACCAGGAATGAGCAGTTCTTC
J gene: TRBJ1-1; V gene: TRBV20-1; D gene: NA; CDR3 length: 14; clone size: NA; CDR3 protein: CSARDLTAGDEAFF; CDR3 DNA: TGCAGTGCTAGAGATTTAACAGCTGGAGATGAAGCTTTCTTT
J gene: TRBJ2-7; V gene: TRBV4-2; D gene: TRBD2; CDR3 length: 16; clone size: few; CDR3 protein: CASSQDPLAAAYEQYF; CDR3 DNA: TGTGCCAGCAGCCAAGATCCGCTAGCGGCTGCCTACGAGCAGTACTTC
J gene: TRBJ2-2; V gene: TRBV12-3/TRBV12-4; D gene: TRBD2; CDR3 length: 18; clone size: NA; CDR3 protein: CACSPSGLAGRGAGELFF; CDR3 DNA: TGTGCCTGCAGCCCTTCGGGACTAGCGGGACGGGGCGCCGGGGAGCTGTTTTTT
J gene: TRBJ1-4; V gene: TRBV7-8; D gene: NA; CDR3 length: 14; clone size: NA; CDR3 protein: CASSLLSIEEKLFF; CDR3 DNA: TGTGCCAGCAGCTTATTATCGATTGAAGAAAAACTGTTTTTT
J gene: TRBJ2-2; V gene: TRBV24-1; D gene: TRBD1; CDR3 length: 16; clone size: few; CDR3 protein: CATSDTPGQGAGELFF; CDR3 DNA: TGTGCCACCAGTGACACACCGGGACAGGGGGCCGGGGAGCTGTTTTTT
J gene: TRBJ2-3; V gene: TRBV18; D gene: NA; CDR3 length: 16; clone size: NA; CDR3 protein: CASSPSGPPRTDTQYF; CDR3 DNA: TGTGCCAGCTCACCATCTGGCCCCCCGCGGACAGATACGCAGTATTTT
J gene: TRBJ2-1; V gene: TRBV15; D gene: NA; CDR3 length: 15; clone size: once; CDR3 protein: CATSRDAARDREQFF; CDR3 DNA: TGTGCCACCAGCAGAGATGCAGCTAGAGATAGGGAGCAGTTCTTC
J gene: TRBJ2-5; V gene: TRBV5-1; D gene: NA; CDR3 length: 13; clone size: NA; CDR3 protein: CASSSTAGETQYF; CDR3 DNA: TGCGCCAGCAGCTCCACGGCAGGGGAGACCCAGTACTTC
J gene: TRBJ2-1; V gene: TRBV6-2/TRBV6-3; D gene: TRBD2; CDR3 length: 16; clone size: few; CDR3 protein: CASSSVAGASNNEQFF; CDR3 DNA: TGTGCCAGCAGTTCGGTAGCGGGGGCCTCCAACAATGAGCAGTTCTTC
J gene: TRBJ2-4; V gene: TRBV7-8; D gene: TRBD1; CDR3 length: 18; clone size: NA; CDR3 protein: CASSLDWGRGQTKNIQYF; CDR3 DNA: TGTGCCAGCAGCTTAGATTGGGGACGGGGACAGACCAAAAACATTCAGTACTTC
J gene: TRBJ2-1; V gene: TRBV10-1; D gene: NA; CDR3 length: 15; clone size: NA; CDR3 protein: CASSARGGRYNEQFF; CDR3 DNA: TGCGCCAGCAGTGCCAGAGGGGGTCGTTACAATGAGCAGTTCTTC
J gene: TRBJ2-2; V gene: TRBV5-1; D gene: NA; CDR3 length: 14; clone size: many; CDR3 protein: CASREGPNTGELFF; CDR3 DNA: TGCGCCAGCAGAGAGGGACCGAACACCGGGGAGCTGTTTTTT
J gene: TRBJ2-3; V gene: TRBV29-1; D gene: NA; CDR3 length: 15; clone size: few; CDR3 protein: CSVEENGFNTDTQYF; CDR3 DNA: TGCAGCGTTGAAGAAAACGGGTTCAACACAGATACGCAGTATTTT
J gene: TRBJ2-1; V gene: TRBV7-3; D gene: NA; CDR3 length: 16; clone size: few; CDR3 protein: CASSPRLGSAAGEQFF; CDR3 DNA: TGTGCCAGCAGCCCTAGACTAGGCTCTGCGGCGGGAGAGCAGTTCTTC
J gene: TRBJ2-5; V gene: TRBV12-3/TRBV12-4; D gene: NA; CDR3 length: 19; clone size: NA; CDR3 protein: CTICHKGSHRADGQETQYF; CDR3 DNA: TGTACCATCTGCCACAAGGGATCGCACAGGGCAGATGGCCAAGAGACCCAGTACTTC
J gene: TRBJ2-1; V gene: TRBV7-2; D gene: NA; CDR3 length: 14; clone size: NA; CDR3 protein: CASSIAWGNNEQFF; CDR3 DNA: TGTGCCAGCAGCATTGCTTGGGGAAACAATGAGCAGTTCTTC
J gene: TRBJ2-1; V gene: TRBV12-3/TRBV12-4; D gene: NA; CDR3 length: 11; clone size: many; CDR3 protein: CASSLAGRQFF; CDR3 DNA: TGTGCCAGCAGTTTAGCCGGACGTCAGTTCTTC
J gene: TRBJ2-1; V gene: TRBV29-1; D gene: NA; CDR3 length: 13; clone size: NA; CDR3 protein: CSVVGGFHNEQFF; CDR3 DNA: TGCAGCGTTGTTGGAGGGTTCCACAATGAGCAGTTCTTC